These 2 T cell receptor beta chains originate from one sample sequenced in a study of blood T cell repertoires in COVID-19. TCRdb keeps only in-frame clones here, not all; method: immunoSEQ multiplex PCR. Among about 160,000 clones listed, 85% were seen once. The sample consisted of peripheral blood. Receptors were obtained from a human donor with acute or convalescent COVID-19. The donor label of this sample is uncertain.

Comment on this clone: The junction differs from germline at one of its ends, possibly a read error. V gene TRBV11-3 combines with J gene TRBJ1-1, with TRBD1 identical over 11 bases. Germline lookup yields CDR1 SGHNT and CDR2 YENEEA. This CDR3 has 16 residues. CDR3 residues: CARSLGDRGGNTEAFF. CDR3 sequence (DNA): TGTGCCCGCAGCTTAGGGGACAGGGGGGGGAACACTGAAGCTTTCTTT.

The CDR3 reads CASSLHGVTGELFF. CDR3 in DNA: TGTGCCAGCAGCTTACACGGGGTCACCGGGGAGCTGTTTTTT. V and J are TRBV11-2 and TRBJ2-2, with D maybe TRBD2 (5 bases). The CDR3 totals 14 residues. The V end lost 2 bases, the J end lost 4 bases, and 8 bases lay between the germline ends. The germline V gene encodes CDR1 SGHAT and CDR2 FQNNGV.